What follows describes a single T cell receptor beta chain. Its specificity is unknown. This entry comes from a study of cytomegalovirus exposure and HLA in healthy donors. Use of 60 Vbeta and 13 Jbeta primers characterized the PCR. Profiled with immunoSEQ multiplex PCR; TCRdb holds only in-frame clones, not every one. The table lists 120,000 or so clones, over 70% of them singletons. Notes on the study in general: Most subjects had HLA-A and HLA-B alleles reportedly predicted accurately by TCR beta sequences. In vitro, a few CMV-associated chains proved specific for CMV antigens.

Trimming removed 0 bases from V and 2 bases from J, with 8 bases in between. Germline V CDR1 and CDR2: SGDLS, YYNGEE. CDR3 length: 15 residues. The receptor's source is a female donor in good health and CMV-seropositive. The sample comprised PBMCs. The chain links TRBV9 to TRBJ2-2, with TRBD2 as a possible D gene (6 bases). CDR3 bases: TGTGCCAGCAGCGTAGAGGAGGGAAACACCGGGGAGCTGTTTTTT. This sequence encodes CASSVEEGNTGELFF.